These T cell receptor beta chains were read from a single sample in a study of blood T cells in healthy people across ages. A single record per CDR3 protein comes from TCRdb applying MiXCR to the 5' RACE reads. The table shows about 1,400,000 distinct CDR3 sequences, with 59% occurring only once. The sequencing input was blood. The receptors originated from a man aged 18 to 29 in good health. Both conserved end residues are part of each CDR3. D genes are given only for firm matches. The size field is filled for only some rows; it gives once, few, many or a size class.

size | D | J | V | DNA | CDR3
- | - | TRBJ2-1 | TRBV2 | TGTGCCAGCAGACGCAGGACACGTTCGGGCGACAATGAGCAGTTCTTC | CASRRRTRSGDNEQFF
few | TRBD1 | TRBJ2-1 | TRBV20-1 | TGCAGTCCGCTCGACCGGGACAGGGGCTACAATGAGCAGTTCTTC | CSPLDRDRGYNEQFF
- | - | TRBJ2-1 | TRBV4-3 | TGCGCCAGCAGCCAATCTGGGCTGGTAGCCTACAATGAGCAGTTCTTC | CASSQSGLVAYNEQFF
- | TRBD2 | TRBJ2-7 | TRBV5-1 | TGCGCCAGCAGCATCACCTCTAGCGGAGCCTACAATGAGCAGTACTTC | CASSITSSGAYNEQYF
few | - | TRBJ2-7 | TRBV20-1 | TGCAGTGCCGTGGACACCCTCTTAGGCGAGCAGTACTTC | CSAVDTLLGEQYF
- | - | TRBJ2-2 | TRBV6-6 | TGTGCCAGCAGTTACTCAGGGGGGAGCGGTTCCGGGGAGCTGTTTTTT | CASSYSGGSGSGELFF
few | - | TRBJ2-3 | TRBV21-1 | TGTGCCCGCCCCCGAGGCACAGATACGCAGTATTTT | CARPRGTDTQYF
- | - | TRBJ2-5 | TRBV4-2 | TGTGCCAGCAGCCAAGAGGTCACGGGCGGAGAGACCCAGTACTTC | CASSQEVTGGETQYF
- | - | TRBJ2-7 | TRBV6-2/TRBV6-3 | TGTGCCAGCAGTTTCCCCGGACAGCGGTACGAGCAGTACTTC | CASSFPGQRYEQYF
- | - | TRBJ2-7 | TRBV15 | TGTGCCACCAGCAGAGATTTCGGAAATTACGAGCAGTACTTC | CATSRDFGNYEQYF
- | - | TRBJ2-2 | TRBV3-1 | TGTGCCAGCAGCCCCTTAGGGTATTTTGCGGGACCGAACACCGGGGAGCTGTTTTTT | CASSPLGYFAGPNTGELFF
- | - | TRBJ2-3 | TRBV20-1 | TGCAGTGCTCTCGACCGGAGCACAGATACGCAGTATTTT | CSALDRSTDTQYF
- | - | TRBJ2-1 | TRBV7-6 | TGTGCCAGCAGCTCAGGATCGGGAGTTGGCTACAATGAGCAGTTCTTC | CASSSGSGVGYNEQFF
- | - | TRBJ2-1 | TRBV28 | TGTGCCAGCAGTTTATCGCAGGCCAAGATCTCCTACAATGAGCAGTTCTTC | CASSLSQAKISYNEQFF
once | - | TRBJ2-3 | TRBV10-3 | TGTGCCATCAATCCAGGGGGGACAGCGGACAATACGCAGTATTTT | CAINPGGTADNTQYF
few | TRBD2 | TRBJ2-1 | TRBV10-3 | TGTGCCATCAGTGAGTCCGACTACGGGAGGGCACCCGGTGAGCAGTTCTTC | CAISESDYGRAPGEQFF
- | - | TRBJ2-7 | TRBV25-1 | TGTGCCAGCGGAATACAGGGTTACGAGCAGTACTTC | CASGIQGYEQYF
- | TRBD2 | TRBJ2-5 | TRBV20-1 | TGCAGTGCTAGAGGGAAGCGGGGGAGCCAAGAGACCCAGTACTTC | CSARGKRGSQETQYF
few | - | TRBJ2-1 | TRBV4-1 | TGCGCCAGCAGCGTCCCCAAAGGGCTAGCTGATGATGAGCAGTTCTTC | CASSVPKGLADDEQFF
- | - | TRBJ2-2 | TRBV19 | TGTGCCAGTAGTGGTCAGGGTGGCACCGGGGAGCTGTTTTTT | CASSGQGGTGELFF
- | TRBD1 | TRBJ1-4 | TRBV6-6 | TGTGCCAGCAGTTCGTCAGGGGGCTTCGGTGAAAAACTGTTTTTT | CASSSSGGFGEKLFF
- | TRBD2 | TRBJ2-1 | TRBV10-3 | TGTGCCATCAGGTCCGGGACTAGCGGGAGGTTTATCACCTACAATGAGCAGTTCTTC | CAIRSGTSGRFITYNEQFF
- | TRBD2 | TRBJ2-1 | TRBV25-1 | TGTGCCAGCAGTGAACTCGTGACTAGCGGAAACAATGAGCAGTTCTTC | CASSELVTSGNNEQFF
- | - | TRBJ1-6 | TRBV20-1 | TGCAGTGCAAAGGGGGACGGTGGTTCACCCCTCCACTTT | CSAKGDGGSPLHF
- | TRBD2 | TRBJ2-5 | TRBV3-1 | TGTGCCAGCAGCCGGGCTGGGACTAACCAAGAGACCCAGTACTTC | CASSRAGTNQETQYF
few | TRBD2 | TRBJ2-5 | TRBV4-2 | TGTGCCAGCAGCCAAGAACTAGCGGCAGAGACCCAGTACTTC | CASSQELAAETQYF
- | - | TRBJ2-3 | TRBV7-9 | TGTGCCAGCAGCTTCGCGACTAACGGGGGGCCCCGGGATACGCAGTATTTT | CASSFATNGGPRDTQYF
- | - | TRBJ2-1 | TRBV6-1 | TGTGCCAGCATTAAGCTAAGCGGCCATTATAATGAGCAGTTCTTC | CASIKLSGHYNEQFF
- | - | TRBJ1-2 | TRBV18 | TGTGCCAGCTCACCACAGGGCAGCGGGCTTTACGGAGGCTACACCTTC | CASSPQGSGLYGGYTF
few | TRBD1 | TRBJ2-7 | TRBV10-3 | TGTGCCATCAGTGAGTTAACAGGGGGCGAGCAGTACTTC | CAISELTGGEQYF
- | - | TRBJ1-4 | TRBV29-1 | TGCAGCGTTGAAGATCAATCTACGGGCACGAGGGAAAAACTGTTTTTT | CSVEDQSTGTREKLFF
- | - | TRBJ2-7 | TRBV11-2 | TGTGCCGGCAGCTTAGGGTTATGGCAGGCGACCTCGGGCGAGCAGTACTTC | CAGSLGLWQATSGEQYF
- | - | TRBJ2-7 | TRBV4-1 | TGCGCCAGCAGCCAACAGGGTGAGGGGTATTACGAGCAGTACTTC | CASSQQGEGYYEQYF
few | TRBD1 | TRBJ1-1 | TRBV30 | TGTGCCTCGGGACAGTCAACGAACACTGAAGCTTTCTTT | CASGQSTNTEAFF
- | TRBD2 | TRBJ2-5 | TRBV10-3 | TGTGCCATCAGTGAGTCACACCTAGCGGGAGAAGAGACCCAGTACTTC | CAISESHLAGEETQYF
- | TRBD2 | TRBJ2-3 | TRBV7-2 | TGTGCCAGCAGCCTACCACGTAGCGGGGGTGGATTACTAACAGATACGCAGTATTTT | CASSLPRSGGGLLTDTQYF
many | - | TRBJ2-1 | TRBV20-1 | TGCAGTGCTAGGGACCGCGGCGTATACAATGAGCAGTTCTTC | CSARDRGVYNEQFF
- | - | TRBJ2-7 | TRBV20-1 | TGCAGTGCTATAAGTCGCACGTACGAGCAGTACTTC | CSAISRTYEQYF
once | - | TRBJ1-5 | TRBV12-3/TRBV12-4 | TGTGCCAGCAGTTTTACAAGTGATAGCAATCAGCCCCAGCATTTT | CASSFTSDSNQPQHF
- | TRBD2 | TRBJ2-7 | TRBV12-3/TRBV12-4 | TGTGCCAGCAGGACTAGCGGGAGTTTCGAGCAGTACTTC | CASRTSGSFEQYF
- | - | TRBJ2-7 | TRBV2 | TGTGCCAGCAGTGACTATAGCGGGAACAGGGGGCTTACGATCGACCCCGAGCAGTACTTC | CASSDYSGNRGLTIDPEQYF
many | - | TRBJ2-7 | TRBV5-1 | TGCGCCAGCAGCTTGGAGGGGGACTACGAGCAGTACTTC | CASSLEGDYEQYF
once | TRBD2 | TRBJ2-1 | TRBV20-1 | TGCAGTGCTAGTATTTCTAGCGGGGGGTCGAGCTCCTACAATGAGCAGTTCTTC | CSASISSGGSSSYNEQFF
- | TRBD2 | TRBJ2-5 | TRBV20-1 | TGCAGTGCTAGGCAGCGGGGGAATGAGGAGCAGTACTTC | CSARQRGNEEQYF
- | - | TRBJ2-7 | TRBV4-3 | TGCGCCAGCAGCCAAGAAGTAATTGGGACCTACGAGCAGTACTTC | CASSQEVIGTYEQYF
- | - | TRBJ2-7 | TRBV6-2/TRBV6-3 | TGTGCCAGCAGTTACTCAGACGTCGTAACCTACGAGCAGTACTTC | CASSYSDVVTYEQYF
few | - | TRBJ1-2 | TRBV12-3/TRBV12-4 | TGTGCCAGCAGAAATACAGGAGAATCCCTACGTGGCTACACCTTC | CASRNTGESLRGYTF
- | - | TRBJ2-3 | TRBV20-1 | TGCAGTGCTAGAGATGCCGTGGGATACGGGGGCGCGTCAGATACGCAGTATTTT | CSARDAVGYGGASDTQYF
few | - | TRBJ2-7 | TRBV28 | TGTGCCAGCAGCTTTTCCCGAGGTTTGGGCTCCTACGAGCAGTACTTC | CASSFSRGLGSYEQYF
many | TRBD1 | TRBJ2-1 | TRBV4-3 | TGCGCCAGCAGCCAAGATGGGACAGGGGTCAATGAGCAGTTCTTC | CASSQDGTGVNEQFF
- | - | TRBJ2-3 | TRBV9 | TGTGCCAGCAGCGCCCTCGGGGGGACAGGTACGCAGTATTTT | CASSALGGTGTQYF
- | - | TRBJ2-3 | TRBV15 | TGTGCCACCAGCACGACTCACCCCAAGGCGGATACGCAGTATTTT | CATSTTHPKADTQYF
- | - | TRBJ1-1 | TRBV4-1 | TGCGCCAGCAGCCTGCCAGGCAGCCGCACTGAAGCTTTCTTT | CASSLPGSRTEAFF
- | TRBD2 | TRBJ2-7 | TRBV11-2 | TGTGCCAGCAGCTTTCGGGGGGGAGTCCCCTACGAGCAGTACTTC | CASSFRGGVPYEQYF
- | TRBD1 | TRBJ1-2 | TRBV29-1 | TGCAGCGCAACTACCGGGACAGGGGATGGCTACACCTTC | CSATTGTGDGYTF